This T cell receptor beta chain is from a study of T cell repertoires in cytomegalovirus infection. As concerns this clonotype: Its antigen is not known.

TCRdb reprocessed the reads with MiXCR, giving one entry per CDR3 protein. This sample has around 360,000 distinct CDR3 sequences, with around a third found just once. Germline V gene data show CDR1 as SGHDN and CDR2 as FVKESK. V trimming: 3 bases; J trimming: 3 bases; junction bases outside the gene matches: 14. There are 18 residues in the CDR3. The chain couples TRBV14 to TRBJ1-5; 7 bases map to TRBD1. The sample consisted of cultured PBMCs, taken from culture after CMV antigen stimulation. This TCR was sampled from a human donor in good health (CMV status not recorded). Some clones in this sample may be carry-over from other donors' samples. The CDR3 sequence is CASSHANSPGQLNQPQHF. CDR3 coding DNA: TGTGCCAGCAGCCATGCGAACTCACCGGGACAGCTCAATCAGCCCCAGCATTTT.